This T cell receptor beta chain was sequenced in a study of PD-L1 blockade in urothelial cancer. Study background: Researchers found blood samples held a median of roughly 140,000 T cells.

Repertoires were generated with immunoSEQ multiplex PCR, while TCRdb's copy carries only in-frame clones and drops some. The repertoire holds 70,000 to 75,000 clones, with around 84% as singletons. The clonotype comes from a man in his 70s with urothelial cancer. The material was PBMCs, obtained around atezolizumab (anti-PD-L1) treatment.

The CDR3 sequence: CASNPTSNPETQYF. CDR3 sequence (DNA): TGTGCCAGCAATCCGACAAGTAACCCAGAGACCCAGTACTTC. The chain couples TRBV6-5 to TRBJ2-5; D unresolved. Trimming removed 7 bases from V and 4 bases from J, with 16 bases in between. This CDR3 has 14 amino acids. The germline gives CDR1 MNHEY, CDR2 SVGAGI.